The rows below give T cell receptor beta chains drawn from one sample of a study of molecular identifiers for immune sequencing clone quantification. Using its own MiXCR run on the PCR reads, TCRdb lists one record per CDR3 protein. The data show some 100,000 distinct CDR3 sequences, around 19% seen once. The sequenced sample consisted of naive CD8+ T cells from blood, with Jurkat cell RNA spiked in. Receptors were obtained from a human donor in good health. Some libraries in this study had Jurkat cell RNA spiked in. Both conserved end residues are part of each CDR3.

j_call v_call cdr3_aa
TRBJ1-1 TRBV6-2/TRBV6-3 CASSYSIFNGGKVNTEAFF
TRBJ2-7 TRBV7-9 CASRDGQRVDEQYF
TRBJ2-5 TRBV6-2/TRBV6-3 CSSSTRLALKPRETQYF
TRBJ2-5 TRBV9 CASSMTDSGQETRYF
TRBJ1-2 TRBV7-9 CASSPVDSLEELRYGYTF
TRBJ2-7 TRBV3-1 CASSQDRSNYEQYF
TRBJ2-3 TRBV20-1 CSARDSGAGVIDTQYF
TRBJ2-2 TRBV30 CAWSAVGTGELFF
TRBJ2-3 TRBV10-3 CATEAEGAITDTQYF
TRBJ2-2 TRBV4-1 CASSQGIDTGELFF
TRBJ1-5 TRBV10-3 CAISEWSTGTGQPQHF
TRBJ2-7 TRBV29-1 CSVEGLAGEYEQYF
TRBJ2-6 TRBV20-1 CSGFGGAGANVLTF
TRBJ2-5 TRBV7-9 CASSLAEGQETQYF
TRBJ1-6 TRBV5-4 CASSTGTASPLHF
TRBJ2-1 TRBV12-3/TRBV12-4 CASSFLGVGEQFF
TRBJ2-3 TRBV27 CASSSGAYTDTQYF
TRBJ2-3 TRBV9 CASSVTSGRAKTDTQYF
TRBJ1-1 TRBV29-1 CSVPTETTEAFF
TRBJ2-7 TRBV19 CASSITGNPYEQYF
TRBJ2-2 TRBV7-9 CASRGGRELFF
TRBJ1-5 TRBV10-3 CAISRGDSEDQPQHF
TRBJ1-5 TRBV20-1 CSARDPGPNQPQHF
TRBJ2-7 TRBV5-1 CASSGAGGGEQYF
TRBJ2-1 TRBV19 CASSTAPSYNEQFF
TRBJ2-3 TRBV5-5 CASSPGTGLVADTQYF
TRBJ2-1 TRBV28 CASSPDLRGDRVEQFF
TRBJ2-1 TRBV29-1 CSVDHSGRVYNEQFF